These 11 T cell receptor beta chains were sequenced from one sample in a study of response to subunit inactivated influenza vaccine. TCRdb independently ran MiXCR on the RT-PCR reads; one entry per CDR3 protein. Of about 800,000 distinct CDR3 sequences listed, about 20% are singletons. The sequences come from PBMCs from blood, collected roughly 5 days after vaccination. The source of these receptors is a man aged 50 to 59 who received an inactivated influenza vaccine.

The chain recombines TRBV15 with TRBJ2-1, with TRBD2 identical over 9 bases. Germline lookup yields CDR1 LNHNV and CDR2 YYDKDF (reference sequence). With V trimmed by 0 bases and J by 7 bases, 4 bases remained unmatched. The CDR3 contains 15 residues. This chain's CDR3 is CATSRDGLAGNEQFF. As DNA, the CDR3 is TGTGCCACCAGCAGAGATGGGCTAGCGGGGAATGAGCAGTTCTTC.

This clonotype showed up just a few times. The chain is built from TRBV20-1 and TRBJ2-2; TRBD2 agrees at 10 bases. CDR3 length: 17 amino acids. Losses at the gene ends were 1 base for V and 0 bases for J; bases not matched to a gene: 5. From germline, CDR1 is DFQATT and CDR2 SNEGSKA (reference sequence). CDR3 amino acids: CSARGLAGAANTGELFF. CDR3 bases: TGCAGTGCTAGAGGGCTAGCGGGAGCGGCGAACACCGGGGAGCTGTTTTTT.

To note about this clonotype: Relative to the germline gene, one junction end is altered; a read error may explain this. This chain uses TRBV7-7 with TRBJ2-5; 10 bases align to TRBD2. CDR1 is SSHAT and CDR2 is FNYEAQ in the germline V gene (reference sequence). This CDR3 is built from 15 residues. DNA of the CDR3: TGTGCTAGCAGCCCGGGACTAGCGACCAGGGAGACCCAGTACTTC. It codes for CASSPGLATRETQYF.

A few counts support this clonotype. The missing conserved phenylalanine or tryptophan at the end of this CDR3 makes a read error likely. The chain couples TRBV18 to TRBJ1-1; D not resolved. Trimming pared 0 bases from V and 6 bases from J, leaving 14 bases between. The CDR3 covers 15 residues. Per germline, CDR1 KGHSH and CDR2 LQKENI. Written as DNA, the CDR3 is TGTGCCAGCTCACCACCGGGCAGGTTGGGATCTGAAGCTTTCCTT. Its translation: CASSPPGRLGSEAFL.

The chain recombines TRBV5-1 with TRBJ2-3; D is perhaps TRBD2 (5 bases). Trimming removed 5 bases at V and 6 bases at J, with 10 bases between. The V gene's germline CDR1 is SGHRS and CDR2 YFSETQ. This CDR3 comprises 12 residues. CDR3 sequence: CASSNGLDTQYF. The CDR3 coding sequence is TGCGCCAGCAGTAACGGACTGGATACGCAGTATTTT.

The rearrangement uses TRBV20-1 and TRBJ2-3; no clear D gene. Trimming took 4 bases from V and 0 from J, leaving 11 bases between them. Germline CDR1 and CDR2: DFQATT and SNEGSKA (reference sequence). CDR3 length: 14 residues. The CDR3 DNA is TGCAGTGCTAAGGGCGCGGTTAGCACAGATACGCAGTATTTT. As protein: CSAKGAVSTDTQYF.

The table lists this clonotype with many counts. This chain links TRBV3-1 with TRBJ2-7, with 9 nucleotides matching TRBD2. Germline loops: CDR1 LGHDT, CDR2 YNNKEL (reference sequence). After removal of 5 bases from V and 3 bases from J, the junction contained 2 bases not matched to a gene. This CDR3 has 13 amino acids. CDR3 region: CASSSGGIYEQYF. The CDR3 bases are TGTGCCAGCAGCAGCGGGGGGATCTACGAGCAGTACTTC.

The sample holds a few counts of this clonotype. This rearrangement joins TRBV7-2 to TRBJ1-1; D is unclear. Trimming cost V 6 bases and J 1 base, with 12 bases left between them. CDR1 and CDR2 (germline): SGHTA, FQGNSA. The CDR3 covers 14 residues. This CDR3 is CASRYSRGNTEAFF. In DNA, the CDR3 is TGTGCCAGCAGATACAGTAGAGGGAACACTGAAGCTTTCTTT.

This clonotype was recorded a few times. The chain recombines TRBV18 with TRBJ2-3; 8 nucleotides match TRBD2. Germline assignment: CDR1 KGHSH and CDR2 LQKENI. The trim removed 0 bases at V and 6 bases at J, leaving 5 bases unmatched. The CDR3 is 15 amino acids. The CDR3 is CASSPPTGGMDTQYF. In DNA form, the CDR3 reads TGTGCCAGCTCACCACCTACGGGGGGGATGGATACGCAGTATTTT.

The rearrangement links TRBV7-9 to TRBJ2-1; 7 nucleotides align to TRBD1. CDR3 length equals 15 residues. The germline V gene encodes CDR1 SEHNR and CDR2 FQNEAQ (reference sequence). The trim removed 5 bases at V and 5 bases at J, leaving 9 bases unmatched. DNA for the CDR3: TGTGCCAGCAGCCATCGTACAGGGGAGAACAATGAGCAGTTCTTC. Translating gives CASSHRTGENNEQFF.

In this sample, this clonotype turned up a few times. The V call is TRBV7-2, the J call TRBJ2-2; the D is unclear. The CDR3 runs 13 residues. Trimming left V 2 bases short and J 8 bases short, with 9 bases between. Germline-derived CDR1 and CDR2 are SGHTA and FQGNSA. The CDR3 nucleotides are TGTGCCAGCAGCTTATACTGGGGTGGGGAGCTGTTTTTT. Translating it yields CASSLYWGGELFF.